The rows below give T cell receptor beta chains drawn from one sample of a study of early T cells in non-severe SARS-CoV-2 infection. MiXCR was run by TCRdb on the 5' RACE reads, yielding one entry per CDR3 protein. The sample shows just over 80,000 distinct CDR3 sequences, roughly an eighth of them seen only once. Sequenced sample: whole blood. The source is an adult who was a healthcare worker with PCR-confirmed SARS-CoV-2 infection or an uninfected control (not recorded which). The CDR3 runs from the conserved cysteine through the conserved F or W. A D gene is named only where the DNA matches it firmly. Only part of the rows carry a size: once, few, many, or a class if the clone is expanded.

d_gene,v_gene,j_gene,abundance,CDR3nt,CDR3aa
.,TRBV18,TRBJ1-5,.,TGTGCCAGCTCACCACCATCGGGAGGAGGCGGCAATCAGCCCCAGCATTTT,CASSPPSGGGGNQPQHF
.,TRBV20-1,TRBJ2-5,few,TGCAGTGCTATCGTACACCCACAAGAGACCCAGTACTTC,CSAIVHPQETQYF
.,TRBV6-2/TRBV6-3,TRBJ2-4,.,TGTGCCAGCAGTTGGGCATACCGAGCCAAAAACATTCAGTACTTC,CASSWAYRAKNIQYF
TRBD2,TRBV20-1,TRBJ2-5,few,TGCAGTGCACCCGGGACTAGCGGGACGGGGACCCAGTACTTC,CSAPGTSGTGTQYF
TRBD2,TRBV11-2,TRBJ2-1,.,TGTGCCAGCAGCTTAGGGGAGGCTGGGACTAGCGGGGACCCCTACAATGAGCAGTTCTTC,CASSLGEAGTSGDPYNEQFF
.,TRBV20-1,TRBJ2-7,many,TGCAGTGCTAGAGATCCGAAGACAGGCCCCTACGAGCAGTACTTC,CSARDPKTGPYEQYF
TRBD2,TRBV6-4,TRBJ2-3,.,TGTGCCAGCAGTGACTCTGGCGGGGGGCTGGATACGCAGTATTTT,CASSDSGGGLDTQYF
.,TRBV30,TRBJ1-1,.,TGTGCCTCAAAGGGGGGAGCCGAAGCTTTCTTT,CASKGGAEAFF
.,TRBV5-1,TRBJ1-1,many,TGCGCCAGCAGCTTGGTGTCAGGCAGGGCGAACACTGAAGCTTTCTTT,CASSLVSGRANTEAFF
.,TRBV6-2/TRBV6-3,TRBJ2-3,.,TGTGCCAGCAGTGTGGACTCCACAGATACGCAGTATTTT,CASSVDSTDTQYF
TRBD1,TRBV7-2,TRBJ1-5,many,TGTGCCAGCAGCTTAGCCGGACAGGGGGTAGGCAATCAGCCCCAGCATTTT,CASSLAGQGVGNQPQHF
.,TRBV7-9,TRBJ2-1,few,TGTGCCAGCAGCTTAACCCTCGCAGGGGAAGGAAACAATGAGCAGTTCTTC,CASSLTLAGEGNNEQFF
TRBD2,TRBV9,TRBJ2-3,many,TGTGCCAGCAGCGTAGTGGCTAGCGGGGGGTTAAATACGCAGTATTTT,CASSVVASGGLNTQYF
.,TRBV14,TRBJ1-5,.,TGTGCCAGCAGCTCGCGAAGGTCGGGTTCCAATCAGCCCCAGCATTTT,CASSSRRSGSNQPQHF
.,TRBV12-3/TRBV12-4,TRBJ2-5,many,TGTGCCAGCAGTTTTGGGGGGGAGACCCAGTACTTC,CASSFGGETQYF